One and the same sample provided the 28 T cell receptor beta chains below, sequenced in a study of Tregs in tolerant kidney transplant recipients. Sequenced by immunoSEQ multiplex PCR; TCRdb stores in-frame clones only, minus some. The table includes about 120,000 clones, roughly 92% detected once. The material sequenced was CD4+ T cells from blood. The receptor set was obtained from a human donor in good health.

The chain uses TRBV7-8 and TRBJ1-4, with a tentative D call TRBD1 (6 bases). CDR1 and CDR2 (germline): SGHVS, FQNEAQ. Trimming left V 1 base short and J 0 bases short, with 6 bases between. This CDR3 has 15 residues. The CDR3 spells CASSLEGATNEKLFF. The CDR3 DNA follows: TGTGCCAGCAGCTTAGAGGGGGCAACTAATGAAAAACTGTTTTTT.

This clone was observed once. This chain joins TRBV5-1 and TRBJ1-2; 7 bases align to TRBD1. This CDR3 comprises 13 residues. V dropped 5 bases and J dropped 6; count of bases not matched to a gene: 7. Germline V CDR1 and CDR2: SGHRS, YFSETQ. CDR3 DNA: TGCGCCAGCAGTACACAGGGGATCGATGGCTACACCTTC. This encodes CASSTQGIDGYTF.

The chain combines TRBV18 with TRBJ2-7, with 11 bases identical to TRBD2. V was pared by 2 bases and J by 3 bases, with 3 bases of the junction left unmatched. The CDR3 sequence is 15 residues long. Germline CDR1 KGHSH, CDR2 LQKENI. CDR3 sequence (DNA): TGTGCCAGCTCACCAACCCTAGCGGGGGGCTACGAGCAGTACTTC. It codes for CASSPTLAGGYEQYF.

Regarding this clone: The germline gene is not matched at one end of the junction; a read error may be the cause. This chain connects TRBV20-1 to TRBJ2-5, with 8 bases that match TRBD1. Germline CDR1 reads DFQATT; CDR2 reads SNEGSKA (reference sequence). The CDR3 sequence is 10 residues long. The DNA of the CDR3 is TGCAGTGCTTCTCGGACAGGGAAGAACTTC. Its translation is CSASRTGKNF.

This chain links TRBV18 with TRBJ2-1; 10 bases agree with TRBD2. The length of the CDR3 is 17 residues. Germline V CDR1 and CDR2: KGHSH, LQKENI. The junction had 4 bases not matched to a gene; V was cut back by 2 bases and J by 0 bases. CDR3 nucleotides: TGTGCCAGCTCACCAGGACTAGCGGTTAGCTCCTACAATGAGCAGTTCTTC. It is translated as CASSPGLAVSSYNEQFF.

The CDR3 protein is CASSPWTENEKLFF. Written as DNA, the CDR3 is TGTGCCAGCTCACCCTGGACGGAAAATGAAAAACTGTTTTTT. The rearrangement links TRBV18 to TRBJ1-4; no firm D call. The CDR3 is 14 residues long. The V gene lost 3 bases and the J gene lost 5 bases, with 10 bases spanning the gap. Germline-derived CDR1 and CDR2 are KGHSH and LQKENI.

The chain links TRBV13 to TRBJ2-1, with 12 bases identical to TRBD2. The germline gives CDR1 PRHDT, CDR2 FYEKMQ (reference sequence). J lost 8 bases, V lost 5 bases, and 7 bases had no gene match. There are 15 residues in the CDR3. The CDR3 nucleotides are TGTGCCAGCAGCCCGCGACTAGCGGGAGCGCATGAGCAGTTCTTC. Protein sequence: CASSPRLAGAHEQFF.

This clone was counted once. V gene TRBV6-5 combines with J gene TRBJ2-3; D ambiguous. Deletions cut 2 bases from V and 0 bases from J, with 9 bases between. This CDR3 has 15 residues. From germline, CDR1 is MNHEY and CDR2 SVGAGI. The CDR3 reads CASSYAPISTDTQYF. In DNA, the CDR3 is TGTGCCAGCAGTTACGCCCCCATAAGCACAGATACGCAGTATTTT.

This chain uses TRBV30 with TRBJ1-2; maybe TRBD1 (5 bases). V was pared by 7 bases and J by 4 bases, with 13 bases between. CDR1 and CDR2 from the germline V gene are GTSNPN and SVGIG (reference sequence). CDR3 size: 12 residues. This CDR3 is CALSTGVYGYTF. The DNA for the CDR3 is TGTGCCTTGTCAACAGGCGTCTATGGCTACACCTTC.

The J gene is TRBJ2-5, the V gene TRBV7-6; D uncertain. V was pared by 5 bases and J by 9 bases, with 22 bases between. The CDR3 runs 15 residues. Per the germline V gene, CDR1 is SGHVS and CDR2 is FNYEAQ. The CDR3 coding sequence is TGTGCCAGCAGCCCCAGGTCGGCCTACGGCCGGGCCCAGTACTTC. The encoded protein is CASSPRSAYGRAQYF.

The J gene is TRBJ2-7, the V gene TRBV30; 7 bases agree with TRBD2. Germline-derived CDR1 and CDR2 are GTSNPN and SVGIG (reference sequence). The CDR3 runs to 16 residues. V shed 0 bases and J 2 bases; nucleotides not matched to a gene: 10. CDR3 DNA sequence: TGTGCCTGGAGTGTACTGGGTGGCGGGAGCGCCTACGAGCAGTACTTC. Its translation is CAWSVLGGGSAYEQYF.

CDR3 in DNA: TGTGCCAGCAGCTTTGCGGGGTCCCAAGAGACCCAGTACTTC. It yields the protein CASSFAGSQETQYF. J is TRBJ2-5 and V is TRBV7-9; possible D gene TRBD2, 6 bases. Germline V gene sequence: CDR1 SEHNR, CDR2 FQNEAQ (reference sequence). Trimming stripped 3 bases from V and 1 base from J, with 9 bases between. The CDR3 runs to 14 residues.

V gene TRBV7-9 combines with J gene TRBJ2-3; D may be TRBD1 or TRBD2 (6 bases each). Trimming pared 0 bases from V and 9 bases from J, leaving 10 bases between. The CDR3 covers 13 residues. Germline CDR1 SEHNR, CDR2 FQNEAQ (reference sequence). In DNA form, the CDR3 reads TGTGCCAGCAGCTTAGCGGGGGCGGGGACGCAGTATTTT. It is translated as CASSLAGAGTQYF.

The chain is built from TRBV2 and TRBJ1-1, with D tentatively TRBD1 (5 bases). This CDR3 is built from 14 residues. The ends were cut back, 3 bases at V and 0 bases at J, with 8 bases in the middle. Germline V gives CDR1 SNHLY, CDR2 FYNNEI. The CDR3 DNA sequence: TGTGCCAGCAGTGAGGAGGGACTGAACACTGAAGCTTTCTTT. Amino acid sequence: CASSEEGLNTEAFF.

This chain uses TRBV5-1 with TRBJ2-5; D is unclear. This CDR3 contains 15 residues. With 4 bases removed from V and 4 bases from J, the gap between germline ends came to 17 bases. The germline V gene encodes CDR1 SGHRS and CDR2 YFSETQ. CDR3 bases: TGCGCCAGCAGCGCCAGCTTCCCGGTCCGAGAGACCCAGTACTTC. It is translated as CASSASFPVRETQYF.

The J gene is TRBJ1-2, the V gene TRBV2; tentatively, D is TRBD1 (6 bases). The CDR3 consists of 13 residues. Trimming pared 2 bases from V and 7 bases from J, leaving 11 bases between. Germline V gene sequence: CDR1 SNHLY, CDR2 FYNNEI. This chain's CDR3 is CASSEQQGGGYTF. The DNA for the CDR3 is TGTGCCAGCAGTGAACAACAGGGAGGTGGCTACACCTTC.

This clone was counted once. The chain uses TRBV18 and TRBJ1-3, with D perhaps TRBD1 (5 bases). Trimming left V 3 bases short and J 0 bases short, with 12 bases between. Looked up from germline, CDR1 is KGHSH and CDR2 is LQKENI. This CDR3 has 16 amino acids. DNA of the CDR3: TGTGCCAGCTCACCTTCGACAGCTAGCTCTGGAAACACCATATATTTT. This translates into CASSPSTASSGNTIYF.

The chain is built from TRBV5-1 and TRBJ1-5; 8 nucleotides agree with TRBD1. There are 14 residues in the CDR3. The junction had 4 bases not matched to a gene; V was cut back by 2 bases and J by 6 bases. The germline V gene encodes CDR1 SGHRS and CDR2 YFSETQ. The CDR3 loop is CASSFTGGGQPQHF. The CDR3 DNA is TGCGCCAGCAGCTTTACAGGGGGAGGTCAGCCCCAGCATTTT.

The chain links TRBV5-1 to TRBJ2-7; possibly TRBD2 for D (7 bases). Trimming cost V 9 bases and J 0 bases, with 16 bases left between them. CDR1 and CDR2 from the germline V gene are SGHRS and YFSETQ. This CDR3 region has 14 residues. As DNA, the CDR3 is TGCGCCACCCGGGCGGGGGCGACCTCCTACGAGCAGTACTTC. It translates to CATRAGATSYEQYF.

The chain links TRBV6-1 to TRBJ2-1, with D unresolved. V lost 1 base and J 0 bases, leaving 16 bases between the germline ends. Germline values: CDR1 MNHNS, CDR2 SASEGT. CDR3 length: 18 residues. The CDR3 bases are TGTGCCAGCAGTGAAGAAGATCAATGGTGGAGCTCCTACAATGAGCAGTTCTTC. This encodes CASSEEDQWWSSYNEQFF.

The J gene is TRBJ1-4, the V gene TRBV18; D remains unclear. Germline loops: CDR1 KGHSH, CDR2 LQKENI. The germline V and J ends were trimmed by 1 base and 8 bases, with 11 bases remaining between them. The CDR3 sequence is 14 residues long. The CDR3: CASSPQPGKEKLFF. CDR3 nucleotide sequence: TGTGCCAGCTCACCACAGCCGGGGAAGGAAAAACTGTTTTTT.

The chain carries TRBV2 and TRBJ2-3, with 11 bases fitting TRBD2. CDR1 and CDR2 from the germline V gene are SNHLY and FYNNEI. Trimming removed 4 bases from V and 1 base from J; junction bases left unmatched: 4. The CDR3 contains 16 residues. The CDR3 is CASSARTSGRTDTQYF. In nucleotides, the CDR3 is TGTGCCAGCAGTGCCCGGACTAGCGGGCGCACAGATACGCAGTATTTT. The whole variable domain, filled in from reference TRBV2 and TRBJ2-3, reads EPEVTQTPSHQVTQMGQEVILRCVPISNHLYFYWYRQILGQKVEFLVSFYNNEISEKSEIFDDQFSVERPDGSNFTLKIRSTKLEDSAMYFCASSARTSGRTDTQYFGPGTRLTVL.

The rearrangement joins TRBV7-9 to TRBJ2-7, with D possibly being TRBD1 or TRBD2 (5 bases each). The V and J ends lost 5 bases and 3 bases respectively, with 20 bases between them. The CDR3 covers 16 residues. From germline, CDR1 is SEHNR and CDR2 FQNEAQ (reference sequence). The CDR3 region is CASSPAGSSRGYEQYF. The CDR3 DNA follows: TGTGCCAGCAGCCCAGCCGGGTCCTCGAGGGGCTACGAGCAGTACTTC. Together with reference TRBV7-9 and TRBJ2-7, the CDR3 gives the full variable domain: DTGVSQNPRHKITKRGQNVTFRCDPISEHNRLYWYRQTLGQGPEFLTYFQNEAQLEKSRLLSDRFSAERPKGSFSTLEIQRTEQGDSAMYLCASSPAGSSRGYEQYFGPGTRLTVT.

This chain joins TRBV9 and TRBJ2-5; 16 nucleotides line up with TRBD2. The V gene end was trimmed by 0 bases and the J gene end by 2 bases; junction bases not matched to a gene: 1. The germline V gene encodes CDR1 SGDLS and CDR2 YYNGEE. The CDR3 runs to 17 residues. Here the CDR3 reads CASSVGGLAGGQETQYF. Here the CDR3 DNA reads TGTGCCAGCAGCGTAGGGGGACTAGCGGGAGGGCAAGAGACCCAGTACTTC. Looking up the rest from reference TRBV9 and TRBJ2-5 gives the full variable domain: DSGVTQTPKHLITATGQRVTLRCSPRSGDLSVYWYQQSLDQGLQFLIQYYNGEERAKGNILERFSAQQFPDLHSELNLSSLELGDSALYFCASSVGGLAGGQETQYFGPGTRLLVL.

The V call is TRBV11-3, the J call TRBJ2-1; 14 positions agree with TRBD2. Germline V gene lookup returns CDR1 SGHNT and CDR2 YENEEA. The CDR3 totals 14 residues. V lost 5 bases, J lost 10 bases, and 4 bases stayed unmatched. The CDR3 DNA sequence: TGTGCCAGCAGCCCGGGACTAGCGGGAGTAGAGCAGTTCTTC. Translated: CASSPGLAGVEQFF.

The J gene is TRBJ2-3, the V gene TRBV29-1; D might be TRBD2 (5 bases). The CDR3 extends over 12 amino acids. V gave up 5 bases and J gave up 6 bases, with 12 bases separating them. Germline V gives CDR1 SQVTM, CDR2 ANQGSEA. CDR3 nucleotide sequence: TGCAGCGTTCGGACTCCCGGGGATACGCAGTATTTT. This translates into CSVRTPGDTQYF.

This clone has just one count. V gene TRBV19 combines with J gene TRBJ1-1, with D possibly matching TRBD1 (5 bases). With 8 bases removed from V and 3 bases from J, the gap between germline ends came to 19 bases. Germline values: CDR1 LNHDA, CDR2 SQIVND (reference sequence). The CDR3 totals 15 residues. The CDR3 DNA is TGTGCCAGTGTTACAGGATCCGGGTATTACACTGAAGCTTTCTTT. As protein: CASVTGSGYYTEAFF.

The CDR3 here is CASSGRDRGWYGYTF. The CDR3 nucleotides are TGTGCCAGTAGTGGCCGGGACAGGGGGTGGTATGGCTACACCTTC. V is TRBV19 and J is TRBJ1-2; 11 bases fit TRBD1. CDR1 and CDR2 from the germline V gene are LNHDA and SQIVND (reference sequence). The CDR3 length is 15 residues. The V and J ends lost 5 bases and 5 bases, in that order; junction bases with no gene match: 7. Using reference TRBV19 and TRBJ1-2 for the parts outside the CDR3, the full variable domain is DGGITQSPKYLFRKEGQNVTLSCEQNLNHDAMYWYRQDPGQGLRLIYYSQIVNDFQKGDIAEGYSVSREKKESFPLTVTSAQKNPTAFYLCASSGRDRGWYGYTFGSGTRLTVV.